The text below deals with one T cell receptor beta chain. Using immunoSEQ multiplex PCR, the repertoire was profiled, and TCRdb retains in-frame clones only, with some absent. The repertoire holds roughly 10,000 clones, with just over 70% as singletons. The data were obtained in a study of T cells in narcolepsy. There are 17 residues in the CDR3. The V and J ends lost 2 bases and 5 bases, in that order; junction bases with no gene match: 9. Sequenced sample: CD45RA- memory CD8+ T cells from PBMCs. The sequence came from a human donor with narcolepsy. The chain combines TRBV6-7 with TRBJ2-1, with TRBD2 matching 10 bases. TRBV6-7 falls under the ORF class, with uncertain function. The CDR3 sequence: CASSYPSLSGGNNEQFF. CDR3 DNA: TGTGCCAGCAGTTACCCCTCCCTTAGCGGGGGGAACAATGAGCAGTTCTTC.